The 8 T cell receptor beta chains presented below share a single source sample, sequenced in a study of beta chain features in type 1 diabetes. Antigens of these TCRs are unknown. Expressed TCRB transcripts were sequenced, since all the RNA that had been isolated was reverse transcribed. Clones were read by immunoSEQ multiplex PCR, and TCRdb kept only the in-frame ones, dropping some. The profile shows roughly 350,000 clones, over 9% of them singletons. Notes on the study in general: TCRB CDR3 length was moderately but significantly reduced in all four CD4+ subsets of Type 1 diabetes patients.

Specimen: central memory CD4+ T cells from blood. The receptors shown here come from a man aged 30 to 39 with type 1 diabetes.

In its sample, this clone was seen a few times. This chain uses TRBV5-5 with TRBJ2-5; D gene unclear. In germline, CDR1 is SGHKS, CDR2 YYEKEE (reference sequence). The CDR3 contains 16 residues. The V end was cut by 1 base, the J end by 4 bases, with 17 bases between. The CDR3 bases are TGTGCCAGCAGCTTGCAGAGACCTAGGGTGGGAGAGACCCAGTACTTC. The encoded protein is CASSLQRPRVGETQYF.

This CDR3 is CASSPIIQGETEAFF. As DNA, the CDR3 is TGTGCCAGCAGTCCTATAATCCAAGGGGAAACTGAAGCTTTCTTT. The chain links TRBV27 to TRBJ1-1, with D perhaps matching TRBD1 (5 bases). Germline V gives CDR1 MNHEY, CDR2 SMNVEV (reference sequence). Trimming removed 5 bases at V and 5 bases at J, with 18 bases between. The CDR3 consists of 15 residues.

This clone was counted ten times or more. The rearrangement links TRBV2 to TRBJ1-5, with 8 bases matching TRBD1. There are 12 residues in the CDR3. The germline gives CDR1 SNHLY, CDR2 FYNNEI. V was clipped by 1 base and J by 11 bases; unmatched bases: 1. The CDR3 sequence is CASSEDRGTQHF. In DNA form, the CDR3 reads TGTGCCAGCAGTGAAGACAGGGGGACCCAGCATTTT.

CDR3 residues: CASSQDRDSHNEKLFF. The CDR3 DNA reads TGTGCCAGCAGCCAAGATAGGGACAGCCATAATGAAAAACTGTTTTTT. The V call is TRBV4-2, the J call TRBJ1-4; 7 bases are a match to TRBD1. The CDR3 sequence is 16 residues long. Germline V CDR1 and CDR2: LGHNA, YNFKEQ. V was clipped by 0 bases and J by 4 bases; unmatched bases: 5.

This clone was counted a few times. The rearrangement uses TRBV10-3 and TRBJ2-7; weak D call: TRBD1 (6 bases). CDR1 is ENHRY, CDR2 SYGVKD, per germline. Trimming shortened V by 2 bases and J by 0 bases, and 8 bases separated the two germline ends. The CDR3 spans 14 residues. The CDR3 protein is CAISEGGYSYEQYF. CDR3 sequence (DNA): TGTGCCATCAGTGAGGGGGGCTACTCCTACGAGCAGTACTTC.

Only a few counts were recorded for this clone. The chain couples TRBV5-1 to TRBJ2-3, with 7 bases identical to TRBD1. The CDR3 totals 16 residues. CDR1 is SGHRS, CDR2 YFSETQ, per germline. V was pared by 0 bases and J by 4 bases, with 8 bases of the junction left unmatched. CDR3 bases: TGCGCCAGCAGCTTGGATGACAGGGTGATCGCAGATACGCAGTATTTT. Translated: CASSLDDRVIADTQYF. Full variable domain (remainder filled in from reference TRBV5-1 and TRBJ2-3): KAGVTQTPRYLIKTRGQQVTLSCSPISGHRSVSWYQQTPGQGLQFLFEYFSETQRNKGNFPGRFSGRQFSNSRSEMNVSTLELGDSALYLCASSLDDRVIADTQYFGPGTRLTVL.

This chain connects TRBV7-2 to TRBJ2-1; a possible D gene is TRBD1 (5 bases). The length of the CDR3 is 13 residues. Germline lookup yields CDR1 SGHTA and CDR2 FQGNSA. Trimming shortened V by 4 bases and J by 7 bases, and 11 bases separated the two germline ends. CDR3 bases: TGTGCCAGCAGCTCGCAGGGAAGAAATGAGCAGTTCTTC. Amino acids: CASSSQGRNEQFF.

This clone came up many times. The chain recombines TRBV28 with TRBJ1-2; 8 bases match TRBD1. CDR3 length: 18 residues. Germline CDR1 reads MDHEN; CDR2 reads SYDVKM. With 8 bases clipped from V and 5 bases from J, the junction kept 22 bases outside the gene matches. The chain's CDR3 is CASATNLGSGTGGYGYTF. For the CDR3, the DNA is TGTGCCAGCGCAACCAATCTCGGGTCCGGGACAGGAGGATATGGCTACACCTTC.